This T cell receptor (beta chain) was sequenced for a study of shared clonotypes between healthy human individuals. Study background: Each donor's CD8 memory used one plate, CD8 naive two, each CD4 subset three. Findings of the study overall: Clonotype sharing across a few donors was observed for around 5% of naive CD4 clonotypes.

With respect to this clone: Its antigen remains unknown.

At the deep level, the assay was run. Genomic DNA (from each subset) was split evenly across several immunoSEQ plates. Only in-frame clones appear in the TCRdb table, and some are missing; sequencing was by immunoSEQ multiplex PCR. Of about 680,000 clones detected, about 90% appear once; the ten largest clones hold 24%. The naive CD8 fraction comprised CD45RO-negative cells positively selected for CCR7 and excluded terminally differentiated effector memory CD45RA+ cells. CDR1 LNHDA and CDR2 SQIVND come from the germline V gene (reference sequence). The CDR3 sequence is 13 residues long. V shed 8 bases and J shed 2 bases, with 9 bases lying between them.

The rearrangement links TRBV19 to TRBJ2-2; D gene uncertain. Material: naive CD8+ T cells sorted from blood. The origin of this receptor is a man aged 25-45 years in good health. CDR3 nucleotide sequence: TGTGCCAGTTGCAGGACCAACACCGGGGAGCTGTTTTTT. Translating it yields CASCRTNTGELFF.